Described below is a single T cell receptor (beta chain) sequence and its context. Its antigen is not identified. The data were taken from a study of T cells in Graves' hyperthyroidism and ophthalmopathy. Study-level background: Once the initial diagnosis was made, peripheral blood was obtained before any treatment. Study-wide points: In the blood, most expanded thyroid clonotypes above 0.001 appeared as well.

The investigators amplified TCR beta CDR3 regions from RNA transcripts. The HTBI set primed first-round TCR CDR3 RT-PCR. TCRdb processed the multiplex PCR reads anew with MiXCR; each CDR3 protein has one entry. The sample carries about 510,000 distinct CDR3 sequences, less than 15% recorded once. This CDR3 spans 14 amino acids. Germline V gives CDR1 ENHRY, CDR2 SYGVKD. V was pared by 5 bases and J by 0 bases, with 11 bases between. Among the patients, aged 18 to 65, hyperthyroidism was newly diagnosed and had lasted under 2 months. The V gene is TRBV10-3, the J gene TRBJ2-7, with TRBD1 as a possible D gene (6 bases). This sequence originates from a woman aged 35 to 49 with Graves' hyperthyroidism. The sequenced material came from blood. CDR3 nucleotide sequence: TGTGCCATCAGTACAGGGCGATTCTCCTACGAGCAGTACTTC. Encoded protein: CAISTGRFSYEQYF.